The 5 T cell receptor beta chains below were found in one sample sequenced in a study of blood T cell repertoires in COVID-19. Here immunoSEQ multiplex PCR was the method, and the copy in TCRdb shows in-frame clones only, minus some. The sample lists fewer than 110,000 clones; over 80% were seen once. Sequencing used peripheral blood. The receptors stem from a man aged 45-65 years with active COVID-19.

The chain joins TRBV28 to TRBJ1-6; a weak D match, TRBD1 (6 bases). V lost 6 bases to trimming and J lost 9 bases, with 15 bases between them. The CDR3 totals 14 residues. The germline V gene encodes CDR1 MDHEN and CDR2 SYDVKM. The CDR3 loop is CASSPDRRASPLHF. In DNA, the CDR3 is TGTGCCAGCAGCCCAGACAGGAGAGCTTCACCCCTCCACTTT.

The V and J genes are TRBV2 and TRBJ1-5, with D unresolved. The germline V gene has CDR1 SNHLY and CDR2 FYNNEI. Trimming cost V 6 bases and J 4 bases, with 10 bases left between them. The CDR3 runs 13 residues. CDR3 bases: TGTGCCAGCAGGATAGGAGGGAATCAGCCCCAGCATTTT. The encoded protein is CASRIGGNQPQHF.

V gene TRBV11-2 combines with J gene TRBJ2-4; a possible D gene is TRBD1 (6 bases). This CDR3 region has 14 residues. In germline, CDR1 is SGHAT, CDR2 FQNNGV. With 7 bases removed from V and 3 bases from J, the gap between germline ends came to 13 bases. In DNA, the CDR3 is TGTGCCAGCACCCGGGACACCAGCAAAAACATTCAGTACTTC. Translated, it gives CASTRDTSKNIQYF.

The V call is TRBV28, the J call TRBJ2-2, with 11 bases that match TRBD1. CDR1 and CDR2 (germline): MDHEN, SYDVKM. The CDR3 is made up of 16 amino acids. V dropped 6 bases and J dropped 5; count of bases not matched to a gene: 8. The CDR3 loop reads CASSSLWDRGTGELFF. Written as DNA, the CDR3 is TGTGCCAGCAGCTCCCTGTGGGACAGGGGGACCGGGGAGCTGTTTTTT.

The V and J genes are TRBV6-5 and TRBJ2-3; possible D gene TRBD2, 6 bases. Trimming took off 6 bases at V and 0 bases at J, with 13 bases between the two ends. The CDR3 has 15 amino acids. Per the germline V gene, CDR1 is MNHEY and CDR2 is SVGAGI. DNA of the CDR3: TGTGCCAGCAGCCCCCAGCGGGTGAGCACAGATACGCAGTATTTT. This codes for CASSPQRVSTDTQYF.